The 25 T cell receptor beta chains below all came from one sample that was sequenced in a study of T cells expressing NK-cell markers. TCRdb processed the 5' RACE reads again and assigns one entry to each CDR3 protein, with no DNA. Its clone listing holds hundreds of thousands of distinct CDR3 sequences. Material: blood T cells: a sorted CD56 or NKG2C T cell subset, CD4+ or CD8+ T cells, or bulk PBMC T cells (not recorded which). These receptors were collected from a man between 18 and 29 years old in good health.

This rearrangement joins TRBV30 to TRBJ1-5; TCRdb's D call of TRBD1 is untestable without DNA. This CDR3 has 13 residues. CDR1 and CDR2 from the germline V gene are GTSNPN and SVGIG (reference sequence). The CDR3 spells CAWTTGVNQPQHF. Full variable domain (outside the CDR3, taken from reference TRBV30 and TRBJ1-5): SQTIHQWPATLVQPVGSPLSLECTVEGTSNPNLYWYRQAAGRGLQLLFYSVGIGQISSEVPQNLSASRPQDRQFILSSKKLLLSDSGFYLCAWTTGVNQPQHFGDGTRLSIL.

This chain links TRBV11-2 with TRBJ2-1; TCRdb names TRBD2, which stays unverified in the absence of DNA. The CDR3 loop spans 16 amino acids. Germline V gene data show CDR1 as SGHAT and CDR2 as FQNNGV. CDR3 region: CASSQFLAGGVNEQFF.

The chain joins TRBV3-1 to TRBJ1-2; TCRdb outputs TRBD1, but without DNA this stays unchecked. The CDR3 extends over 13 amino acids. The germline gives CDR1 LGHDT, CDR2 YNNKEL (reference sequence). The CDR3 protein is CASGPGAHYGYTF.

CDR3 region: CASSIASANEQFF. The J gene is TRBJ2-1, the V gene TRBV19; TCRdb proposes TRBD2, but this gene call is untestable without DNA. The germline V gene has CDR1 LNHDA and CDR2 SQIVND (reference sequence). This CDR3 contains 13 residues.

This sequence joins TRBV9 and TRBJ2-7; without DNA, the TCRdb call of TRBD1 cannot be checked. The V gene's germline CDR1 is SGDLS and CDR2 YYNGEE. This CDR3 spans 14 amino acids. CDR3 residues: CASSEGGLTYEQYF. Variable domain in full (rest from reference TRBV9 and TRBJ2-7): DSGVTQTPKHLITATGQRVTLRCSPRSGDLSVYWYQQSLDQGLQFLIQYYNGEERAKGNILERFSAQQFPDLHSELNLSSLELGDSALYFCASSEGGLTYEQYFGPGTRLTVT.

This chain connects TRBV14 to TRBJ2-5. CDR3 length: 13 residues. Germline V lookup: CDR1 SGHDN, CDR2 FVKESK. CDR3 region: CASSQGGVGTQYF.

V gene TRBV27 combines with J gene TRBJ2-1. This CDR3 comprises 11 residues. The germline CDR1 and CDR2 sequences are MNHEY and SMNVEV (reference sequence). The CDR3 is CASSSDDEQFF.

The CDR3 spells CASSQAAAIPNEQFF. The J gene is TRBJ2-1, the V gene TRBV3-1; TCRdb reports TRBD2, a call that lacks DNA to check it against. Per germline, CDR1 LGHDT and CDR2 YNNKEL (reference sequence). The CDR3 sequence is 15 residues long.

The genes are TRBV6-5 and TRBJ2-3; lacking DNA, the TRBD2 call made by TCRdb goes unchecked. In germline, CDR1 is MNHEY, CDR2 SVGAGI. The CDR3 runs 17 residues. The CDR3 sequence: CASSYSALAGGTDTQYF.

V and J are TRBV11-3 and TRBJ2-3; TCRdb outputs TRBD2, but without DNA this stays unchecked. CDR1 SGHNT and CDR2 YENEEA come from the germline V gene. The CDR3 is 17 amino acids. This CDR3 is CASSVGLLADSEDTQYF.

The CDR3 sequence: CASSLVGSGTRITGELFF. The V call is TRBV12-3 or TRBV12-4, the J call TRBJ2-2; TCRdb gives TRBD1 as the D gene, but with no DNA this cannot be confirmed. The CDR3 consists of 18 residues.

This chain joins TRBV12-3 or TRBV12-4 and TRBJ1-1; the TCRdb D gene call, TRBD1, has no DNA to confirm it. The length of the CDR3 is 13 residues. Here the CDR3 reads CASSYDRGLRAFF.

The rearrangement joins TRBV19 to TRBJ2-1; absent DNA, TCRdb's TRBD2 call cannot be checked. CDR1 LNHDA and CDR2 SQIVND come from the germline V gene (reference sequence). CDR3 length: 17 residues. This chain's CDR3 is CASSIGPGGMSYNEQFF.

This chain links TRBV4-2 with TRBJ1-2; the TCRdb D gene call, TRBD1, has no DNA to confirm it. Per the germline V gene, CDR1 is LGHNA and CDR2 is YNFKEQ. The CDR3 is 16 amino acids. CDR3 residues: CASSQGTSKANYGYTF.

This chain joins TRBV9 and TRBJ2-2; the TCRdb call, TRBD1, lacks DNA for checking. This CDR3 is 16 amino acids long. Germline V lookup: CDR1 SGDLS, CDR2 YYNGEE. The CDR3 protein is CASSPRGDPNTGELFF.

CDR3 in amino acids: CASSSRVAPKNIQYF. V is TRBV6-5 and J is TRBJ2-4; the D gene TCRdb calls, TRBD1, cannot be checked with no DNA. The CDR3 totals 15 residues. Germline CDR1 is MNHEY and CDR2 is SVGAGI.

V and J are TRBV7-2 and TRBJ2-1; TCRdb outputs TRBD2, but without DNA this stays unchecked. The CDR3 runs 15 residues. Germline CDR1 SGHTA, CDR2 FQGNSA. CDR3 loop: CASSLAGGPWNEQFF.

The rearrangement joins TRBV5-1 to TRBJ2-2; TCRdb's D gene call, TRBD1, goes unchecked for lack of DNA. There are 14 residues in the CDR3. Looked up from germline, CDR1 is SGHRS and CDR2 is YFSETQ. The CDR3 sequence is CASTQDRATGELFF.

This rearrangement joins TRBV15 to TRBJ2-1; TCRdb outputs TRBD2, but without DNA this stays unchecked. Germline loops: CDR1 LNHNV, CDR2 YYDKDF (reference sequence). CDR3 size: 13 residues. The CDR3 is CATSRERVDEQFF.

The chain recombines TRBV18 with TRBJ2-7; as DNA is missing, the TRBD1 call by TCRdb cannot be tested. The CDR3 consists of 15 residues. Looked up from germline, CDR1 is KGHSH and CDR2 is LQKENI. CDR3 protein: CASSPGGRKTYEQYF.

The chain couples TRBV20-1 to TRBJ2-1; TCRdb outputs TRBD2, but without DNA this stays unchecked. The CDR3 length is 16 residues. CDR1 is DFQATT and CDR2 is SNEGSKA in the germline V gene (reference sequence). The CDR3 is CSASWVLRRERREQFF.

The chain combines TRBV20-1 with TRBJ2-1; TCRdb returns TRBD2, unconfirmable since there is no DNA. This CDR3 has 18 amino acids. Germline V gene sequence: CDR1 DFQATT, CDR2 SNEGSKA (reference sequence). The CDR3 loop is CSAPPRLAGGTIWNEQFF.

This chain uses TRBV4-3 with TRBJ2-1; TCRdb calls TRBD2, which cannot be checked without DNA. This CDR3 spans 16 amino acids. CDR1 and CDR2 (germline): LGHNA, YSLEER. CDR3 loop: CASSQDFAGGNNEQFF.

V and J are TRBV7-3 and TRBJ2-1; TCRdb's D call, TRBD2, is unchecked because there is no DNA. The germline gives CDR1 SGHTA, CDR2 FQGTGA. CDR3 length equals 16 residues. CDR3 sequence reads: CASSLTTSGRGEGQFF.

The CDR3 region is CSVEDHLTSGSTDTQYF. The chain uses TRBV29-1 and TRBJ2-3; TCRdb reports TRBD2, a call that lacks DNA to check it against. Germline V gene lookup returns CDR1 SQVTM and CDR2 ANQGSEA. The CDR3 is made up of 17 amino acids.